A single sample gave rise to the 8 T cell receptor beta chains below, sequenced in a study of neoadjuvant anti-PD-1 for oral cavity cancer (dated by TCRdb to the early 2020s). The sample's time point label, in plain terms: before neoadjuvant nivolumab. Library preparation employed the immunoSEQ multiplex PCR assay. Imported from immuneACCESS, the table was reduced by TCRdb to in-frame sequences with V and J called. These copies leave out some clones; in studies compared against another copy, an unresolved V gene accounts for under half, and the cause of the remainder is not known. This sample lists roughly 14,000 clones; 71% were detected once. In total, the top ten clones hold approximately 3.1% of the sample. Sequences were derived from PBMCs, sampled before nivolumab (anti-PD-1) treatment. The source is a person aged 40-85 years with oral cavity squamous cell carcinoma.

The CDR3 DNA reads TGTGCCAGCAGGGCCAGGGTGGGGACTAGCGGGAGTGGCAATGAGCAGTTCTTC. As protein: CASRARVGTSGSGNEQFF. The chain combines TRBV11-2 with TRBJ2-1; 14 bases are shared with TRBD2. J gave up 6 bases and V 6 bases, and 13 bases lay outside the gene matches. This CDR3 is built from 18 residues. Germline CDR1 reads SGHAT; CDR2 reads FQNNGV.

The chain joins TRBV4-2 to TRBJ1-2; 7 positions agree with TRBD1. CDR3 length: 15 residues. Trimming at V came to 1 base and at J to 3 bases, leaving 5 bases not matched to a gene. The V gene's germline CDR1 is LGHNA and CDR2 YNFKEQ. CDR3 loop: CASSQGGRGDYGYTF. CDR3 DNA sequence: TGTGCCAGCAGCCAAGGAGGCAGGGGGGACTATGGCTACACCTTC.

A few counts support this clone. The chain is built from TRBV6-4 and TRBJ2-3; D not resolved. Trimming pared 3 bases from V and 7 bases from J, leaving 14 bases between. The germline CDR1 and CDR2 sequences are MRHNA and SNTAGT. The CDR3 runs 14 residues. CDR3 in DNA: TGTGCCAGCAGTGAATCCTCGATAGGGAATACGCAGTATTTT. It yields the protein CASSESSIGNTQYF.

The chain joins TRBV20-1 to TRBJ2-3; a possible D gene is TRBD1 (5 bases). With 2 bases removed from V and 5 bases from J, the gap between germline ends came to 5 bases. Germline CDR1 and CDR2: DFQATT and SNEGSKA (reference sequence). CDR3 length: 11 amino acids. In nucleotides, the CDR3 is TGCAGTGCTAGAAGGGGAGATACGCAGTATTTT. Protein sequence: CSARRGDTQYF.

The genes are TRBV7-2 and TRBJ1-2; weak D call: TRBD1 (6 bases). CDR3 length: 13 amino acids. The germline V gene encodes CDR1 SGHTA and CDR2 FQGNSA. V dropped 3 bases and J dropped 7 bases, with 12 bases sitting between them. CDR3 DNA sequence: TGTGCCAGCAGCTTTTCAGGGGAGCGTGGCTACACCTTC. It is translated as CASSFSGERGYTF.

The V and J genes are TRBV4-2 and TRBJ1-2, with TRBD1 matching 7 bases. From germline, CDR1 is LGHNA and CDR2 YNFKEQ. V was pared by 0 bases and J by 7 bases, with 5 bases of the junction left unmatched. This CDR3 is 14 amino acids long. The CDR3 spells CASSQDKGAGGYTF. The CDR3, as DNA: TGTGCCAGCAGCCAAGATAAGGGGGCGGGTGGCTACACCTTC.

This chain links TRBV5-1 with TRBJ1-2; no clear D gene. Germline lookup yields CDR1 SGHRS and CDR2 YFSETQ. V was shortened by 2 bases and J by 4 bases, with 9 bases between the two germline ends. The CDR3 length is 13 residues. The CDR3 coding sequence is TGCGCCAGCAGCTTAGAACAGTCCTATGGCTACACCTTC. Its translation: CASSLEQSYGYTF.

The chain recombines TRBV6-1 with TRBJ1-3; TRBD1 matches 9 bases. The J segment lost 4 bases and the V segment lost 4 bases, leaving 11 bases of the junction unmatched. Germline loops: CDR1 MNHNS, CDR2 SASEGT. The CDR3 sequence is 17 residues long. Here the CDR3 reads CASSATTGGLLGNTIYF. The CDR3 coding sequence is TGTGCCAGCAGTGCCACTACAGGGGGCTTGCTCGGAAACACCATATATTTT.